A single TCR beta chain is shown here with its context. Its target is unknown. Specified treatment: oral pan-JAK inhibitor, 5-10 mg twice daily. These data come from a study of CD8+ T cells in alopecia areata. Overall study context: Oral tofacitinib, 5 to 10 mg twice daily, was given in an open-label trial. Whole-study findings and limits: As there was one nonresponder, how baseline CD8+ expansion relates to response remains uncertain.

TCR sequencing used cDNA made by reverse transcription of extracted RNA. Only in-frame clones appear in the TCRdb table, and some are missing; sequencing was by immunoSEQ multiplex PCR. The table records a few hundred thousand clones, 35% to 40% of them present only once. The V end was cut by 5 bases, the J end by 4 bases, with 11 bases between. The germline V gene has CDR1 MNHEY and CDR2 SVGAGI. There are 13 residues in the CDR3. This clonotype originated in a human donor with alopecia areata. The sequences come from CD4+ T cells sorted from blood, collected at approximately week 30, from a patient treated with tofacitinib. The chain links TRBV6-5 to TRBJ1-1, with D possibly TRBD1 on 5 matching bases. CDR3 coding DNA: TGTGCCAGCAGTGGGGCGCGGGGCACTGAAGCTTTCTTT. It is translated as CASSGARGTEAFF.